These 14 T cell receptor beta chains were all obtained from the same sample, sequenced in a study of T cell responses to AZD1222 COVID-19 vaccine. This table comes from immunoSEQ multiplex PCR, and its TCRdb copy is limited to in-frame clones, with some not included. Here the sample spans 130,000 to 150,000 clones, about 92% being singletons. The sequences come from peripheral blood, collected on day 0 of AZD1222 vaccination. These receptors all come from an adult in good health.

The rearrangement joins TRBV7-3 to TRBJ2-1; 7 nucleotides match TRBD2. CDR3 length: 16 amino acids. Germline loops: CDR1 SGHTA, CDR2 FQGTGA. The junction had 13 bases not matched to a gene; V was cut back by 1 base and J by 10 bases. The CDR3 region is CASSLSSSGVEGEQFF. The DNA for the CDR3 is TGTGCCAGCAGCTTAAGTTCCAGCGGGGTCGAGGGAGAGCAGTTCTTC. Complete variable domain (other parts from reference TRBV7-3 and TRBJ2-1): GAGVSQTPSNKVTEKGKYVELRCDPISGHTALYWYRQSLGQGPEFLIYFQGTGAADDSGLPNDRFFAVRPEGSVSTLKIQRTERGDSAVYLCASSLSSSGVEGEQFFGPGTRLTVL.

This clone turned up a few times. This chain connects TRBV14 to TRBJ1-4, with D uncertain. Looked up from germline, CDR1 is SGHDN and CDR2 is FVKESK. This CDR3 is built from 16 residues. V lost 4 bases, J lost 6 bases, and 18 bases lay in between. The CDR3, as DNA: TGTGCCAGCAGCCTCCAAAGGTCGGCTCCCTATGAAAAACTGTTTTTT. It codes for CASSLQRSAPYEKLFF.

This clone was counted a single time. The rearrangement uses TRBV11-2 and TRBJ2-1; D is perhaps TRBD1 (6 bases). This CDR3 contains 15 residues. In germline, CDR1 is SGHAT, CDR2 FQNNGV. Trimming removed 5 bases from V and 2 bases from J, with 13 bases in between. The CDR3 coding sequence is TGTGCCAGCAGCCTGGACGGGACACCCTACAATGAGCAGTTCTTC. Translated: CASSLDGTPYNEQFF.

This chain uses TRBV2 with TRBJ1-5, with unresolved D. The length of the CDR3 is 13 residues. V lost 6 bases and J 3 bases, leaving 9 bases between the germline ends. CDR1 and CDR2 from the germline V gene are SNHLY and FYNNEI. CDR3 sequence reads: CASSETFNQPQHF. The CDR3 DNA is TGTGCCAGCAGCGAAACTTTCAATCAGCCCCAGCATTTT.

The chain uses TRBV12-3 or TRBV12-4 and TRBJ2-7; no clear D. The V end was cut by 3 bases, the J end by 3 bases, with 6 bases between. The CDR3 contains 12 residues. CDR3 DNA: TGTGCCAGCAGTTTCGGCAGCTACGAGCAGTACTTC. This codes for CASSFGSYEQYF.

The chain combines TRBV7-2 with TRBJ1-5; D not resolved. Between the trimmed V and J ends, which lost 1 base and 9 bases, there was a span of 10 bases. Looked up from germline, CDR1 is SGHTA and CDR2 is FQGNSA. This CDR3 is built from 13 residues. The DNA of the CDR3 is TGTGCCAGCAGCTTAGGCGGAAGAGTGCCCCAGCATTTT. This gives the protein CASSLGGRVPQHF.

The rearrangement links TRBV5-1 to TRBJ2-6; 7 nucleotides line up with TRBD2. CDR3 length equals 18 residues. The trim removed 1 base at V and 0 bases at J, leaving 7 bases unmatched. Germline V gene sequence: CDR1 SGHRS, CDR2 YFSETQ. The CDR3 loop reads CASSLYPGGSSGANVLTF. The CDR3, as DNA: TGCGCCAGCAGCTTGTATCCGGGGGGTAGCTCTGGGGCCAACGTCCTGACTTTC. Combining the CDR3 with reference TRBV5-1 and TRBJ2-6 gives the whole variable domain KAGVTQTPRYLIKTRGQQVTLSCSPISGHRSVSWYQQTPGQGLQFLFEYFSETQRNKGNFPGRFSGRQFSNSRSEMNVSTLELGDSALYLCASSLYPGGSSGANVLTFGAGSRLTVL.

This sequence joins TRBV5-1 and TRBJ2-5; no clear D. V was clipped by 3 bases and J by 2 bases, with 2 bases between them. This CDR3 region has 11 residues. The germline CDR1 and CDR2 sequences are SGHRS and YFSETQ. The CDR3 loop is CASSSQETQYF. The CDR3 nucleotides are TGCGCCAGCAGCTCTCAAGAGACCCAGTACTTC.

The genes are TRBV21-1 and TRBJ1-5; the DNA was not compared with TRBD1, the D call given in the table. TRBV21-1 is noted as a pseudogene. This CDR3 region has 17 residues. This CDR3 reads CASSLRYDRHRNQPQHF. The CDR3 bases are TGTGCCAGCAGCCTCCGTTACGACAGGCATCGCAATCAGCCCCAGCATTTT.

V gene TRBV10-3 combines with J gene TRBJ2-7; 7 bases line up with TRBD2. Germline lookup yields CDR1 ENHRY and CDR2 SYGVKD. The CDR3 contains 18 residues. Germline trimming cut 9 bases from V and 0 bases from J; bases unmatched to any gene: 20. The DNA of the CDR3 is TGTGCCATAGGAATGGGGGGACGAACTAGCGCGGACTCCTACGAGCAGTACTTC. Translated: CAIGMGGRTSADSYEQYF.

The rearrangement uses TRBV7-3 and TRBJ2-2; the D gene is possibly TRBD1 (5 bases). The CDR3 has 15 residues. The germline CDR1 and CDR2 sequences are SGHTA and FQGTGA. V was cut by 1 base and J by 7 bases, with 13 bases left in between. The CDR3 is CASSLMAGLGGELFF. The CDR3 DNA sequence: TGTGCCAGCAGCTTAATGGCAGGGCTGGGCGGGGAGCTGTTTTTT. The variable domain in full, completed from reference TRBV7-3 and TRBJ2-2, reads GAGVSQTPSNKVTEKGKYVELRCDPISGHTALYWYRQSLGQGPEFLIYFQGTGAADDSGLPNDRFFAVRPEGSVSTLKIQRTERGDSAVYLCASSLMAGLGGELFFGEGSRLTVL.

This clone has a single count. V and J are TRBV5-1 and TRBJ1-2, with D possibly matching TRBD1 (5 bases). Germline assignment: CDR1 SGHRS and CDR2 YFSETQ. V was shortened by 1 base and J by 7 bases, with 11 bases between the two germline ends. The CDR3 sequence is 13 residues long. DNA of the CDR3: TGCGCCAGCAGCTTGTTGGGGACGGGTGGCTACACCTTC. It specifies CASSLLGTGGYTF.

Note on this clone: Sequence at one end of the junction differs from germline and may be a read error. V is TRBV3-1 (or the pseudogene TRBV3-2) and J is TRBJ1-4; D remains unclear. Looked up from germline, CDR1 is LGHDT and CDR2 is YNNKEL (reference sequence). The CDR3 covers 14 residues. CDR3 DNA: TGTGCCAGCAGCCAAGATTTATCCTCGGGCCGGCGGATTTTT. Translating gives CASSQDLSSGRRIF.

The chain recombines TRBV2 with TRBJ1-1, with a possible D match to TRBD1 (5 bases). Germline V gene sequence: CDR1 SNHLY, CDR2 FYNNEI. CDR3 length equals 13 residues. V lost 6 bases to trimming and J lost 7 bases, with 15 bases between them. The CDR3 nucleotides are TGTGCCAGCAGGCCTCTCAGGGCCGATGAAGCTTTCTTT. Protein product: CASRPLRADEAFF. Based on the CDR3 plus reference TRBV2 and TRBJ1-1, the full variable domain is EPEVTQTPSHQVTQMGQEVILRCVPISNHLYFYWYRQILGQKVEFLVSFYNNEISEKSEIFDDQFSVERPDGSNFTLKIRSTKLEDSAMYFCASRPLRADEAFFGQGTRLTVV.